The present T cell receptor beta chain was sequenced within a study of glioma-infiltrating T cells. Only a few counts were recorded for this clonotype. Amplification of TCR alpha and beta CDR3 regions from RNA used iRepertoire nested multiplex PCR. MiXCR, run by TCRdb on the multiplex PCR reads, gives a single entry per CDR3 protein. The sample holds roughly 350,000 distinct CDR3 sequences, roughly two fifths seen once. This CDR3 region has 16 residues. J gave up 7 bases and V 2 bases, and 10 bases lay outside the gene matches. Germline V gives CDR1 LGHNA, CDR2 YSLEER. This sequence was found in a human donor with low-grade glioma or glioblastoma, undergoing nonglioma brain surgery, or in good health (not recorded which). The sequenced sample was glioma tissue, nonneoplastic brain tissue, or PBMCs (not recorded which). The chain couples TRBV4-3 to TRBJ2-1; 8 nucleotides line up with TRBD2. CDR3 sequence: CASSQSFGASGNEQFF. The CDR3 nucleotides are TGCGCCAGCAGCCAATCTTTTGGGGCTAGCGGGAATGAGCAGTTCTTC.